This T cell receptor beta chain was profiled in a study of cytotoxic CD8 clonotypes in ibrutinib-treated CLL. As for this clone: The target antigen is unknown.

Assay used: immunoSEQ multiplex PCR; TCRdb lists only in-frame clones, some missing. The repertoire has some 29,000 clones, 60% to 85% of them found once; the top ten carry roughly 48%. The study, taken as a whole, reports: Public clonotypes were seen rarely and were contracted or stable on treatment. Against age-matched healthy donors, baseline clonality ran higher and tracked circulating CD8+ T-cell counts.

The germline V gene has CDR1 MGHDK and CDR2 SYGVNS. The CDR3 totals 14 residues. With 8 bases clipped from V and 0 bases from J, the junction kept 5 bases outside the gene matches. The specimen was PBMCs, collected after 36 months of ibrutinib treatment. The V call is TRBV25-1, the J call TRBJ1-1, with 8 positions matching TRBD1. This TCR was sampled from a human donor with chronic lymphocytic leukemia. The CDR3 DNA sequence: TGTGCCAGCGGATGGACAGGGATGAACACTGAAGCTTTCTTT. Amino acid sequence: CASGWTGMNTEAFF.